Listed below are T cell receptor beta chains from one sample, sequenced in a study of HIV-infected patients and healthy controls. Each CDR3 protein is one row after TCRdb ran MiXCR on the 5' RACE reads. The sample lists 15,000 to 20,000 distinct CDR3 sequences, 9.5% to 13% occurring once. Sequenced material: blood. The receptors stem from an adult in good health. The conserved cysteine and the conserved F or W are not part of the CDR3 here.

j_gene	v_gene	CDR3aa
TRBJ1-3	TRBV12-3/TRBV12-4	ASSLVKGRASGNTIY
TRBJ2-1	TRBV20-1	SSPGGSSYNEQF
TRBJ2-7	TRBV6-5	ASSYREGAQY
TRBJ2-3	TRBV2	ASGFSIKSSQQY
TRBJ2-1	TRBV6-6	ASSESGQDSYNEQF
TRBJ2-7	TRBV9	ASSVGLAREQY
TRBJ2-3	TRBV7-2	ASSLGLAGGTDTQY
TRBJ1-2	TRBV28	ASSAGHSPYGYT
TRBJ2-7	TRBV27	ASSLQLAGVGEQY
TRBJ2-3	TRBV3-1	ASSQGRGTDTQY
TRBJ2-1	TRBV6-2/TRBV6-3	ASSRLAGEYNEQF
TRBJ1-5	TRBV20-1	SARDLSRGAYSNQPQH
TRBJ2-1	TRBV13	ASSLGSGSSYNEQF
TRBJ2-1	TRBV30	AWSVIGARAGQF